Following are 20 T cell receptor beta chains from one sample sequenced in a study of graft-versus-host responses after intestinal transplantation. No antigens are known for them. Produced via immunoSEQ multiplex PCR; TCRdb's table is partial and in-frame only. The sample consists of around 70,000 clones, approximately 88% of them appearing once. Material: unstimulated CD8+ T cells sorted from spleen or lymph node cells, obtained before intestinal transplant. These TCRs come from a human donor who received an intestinal transplant.

The rearrangement links TRBV2 to TRBJ2-7, with D possibly TRBD2 on 5 matching bases. The CDR3 consists of 12 residues. V gave up 5 bases and J gave up 3 bases, with 8 bases separating them. Germline CDR1 SNHLY, CDR2 FYNNEI. The CDR3 coding sequence is TGTGCCAGCAGTAGGGAGTTCTACGAGCAGTACTTC. Protein sequence: CASSREFYEQYF.

The chain links TRBV29-1 to TRBJ2-5; tentatively, D is TRBD1 (6 bases). The CDR3 runs 12 residues. Deletions cut 7 bases from V and 5 bases from J, with 14 bases between. Germline loops: CDR1 SQVTM, CDR2 ANQGSEA. CDR3 sequence: CSAQQGLETQYF. The DNA of the CDR3 is TGCAGCGCCCAGCAGGGGCTGGAGACCCAGTACTTC.

This clone was recorded once. The chain uses TRBV5-1 and TRBJ2-7; a possible D gene is TRBD2 (6 bases). Deletions cut 5 bases from V and 0 bases from J, with 21 bases between. Looked up from germline, CDR1 is SGHRS and CDR2 is YFSETQ. The CDR3 is 17 amino acids. CDR3 region: CASRRGLGGDSSYEQYF. CDR3 in DNA: TGCGCCAGCAGAAGAGGGCTCGGCGGGGATAGCTCCTACGAGCAGTACTTC.

This chain uses TRBV11-2 with TRBJ1-1; TRBD1 is a possible D gene (5 bases). This CDR3 spans 14 amino acids. Germline loops: CDR1 SGHAT, CDR2 FQNNGV. Trimming stripped 5 bases from V and 1 base from J, with 11 bases between. The CDR3, as DNA: TGTGCCAGCAGCAGCCCAGGGTGGAACACTGAAGCTTTCTTT. Translating gives CASSSPGWNTEAFF.

V and J are TRBV11-2 and TRBJ1-5; tentative D call: TRBD1 (6 bases). The CDR3 sequence is 15 residues long. The germline V and J ends were trimmed by 2 bases and 3 bases, with 11 bases remaining between them. Germline V gene sequence: CDR1 SGHAT, CDR2 FQNNGV. CDR3 residues: CASSLRTVLNQPQHF. CDR3 sequence (DNA): TGTGCCAGCAGCTTACGGACAGTTCTCAATCAGCCCCAGCATTTT.

By sample share, this clone is medium-sized. The V and J genes are TRBV7-8 and TRBJ2-3, with TRBD2 identical over 8 bases. Germline lookup yields CDR1 SGHVS and CDR2 FQNEAQ. CDR3 size: 18 residues. Trimming cost V 5 bases and J 0 bases; bases outside gene matches: 13. As DNA, the CDR3 is TGTGCCAGCAGCCCACACCCCCAGCGGGAGCTAAGCACAGATACGCAGTATTTT. Its translation is CASSPHPQRELSTDTQYF.

The rearrangement uses TRBV4-1 and TRBJ1-4; D is uncertain. The CDR3 is 16 residues long. The V gene's germline CDR1 is MGHRA and CDR2 YSYEKL. V shed 0 bases and J shed 3 bases, with 11 bases lying between them. The CDR3 coding sequence is TGCGCCAGCAGCCAAGATAGTGCGAGTGCTAATGAAAAACTGTTTTTT. Its protein product is CASSQDSASANEKLFF.

The chain carries TRBV15 and TRBJ2-4, with no clear D. CDR1 and CDR2 from the germline V gene are LNHNV and YYDKDF (reference sequence). This CDR3 region has 14 residues. V lost 5 bases and J 2 bases, leaving 10 bases between the germline ends. CDR3 in amino acids: CATSDTRSKNIQYF. The DNA of the CDR3 is TGTGCCACCAGCGACACCCGGTCCAAAAACATTCAGTACTTC.

V gene TRBV28 combines with J gene TRBJ2-5, with 7 bases lining up with TRBD2. CDR3 size: 15 residues. Germline CDR1 MDHEN, CDR2 SYDVKM. J was trimmed by 0 bases and V by 3 bases; bases with no gene match: 4. The CDR3 nucleotides read TGTGCCAGCAGTTTGAGCGGGGTGAACCAAGAGACCCAGTACTTC. It specifies CASSLSGVNQETQYF.

The chain is built from TRBV11-1 and TRBJ2-5, with a tentative D call TRBD2 (5 bases). The CDR3 spans 13 residues. The V gene's germline CDR1 is SGHAT and CDR2 FQDESV (reference sequence). V gave up 6 bases and J gave up 4 bases, with 12 bases separating them. The CDR3 loop reads CASSNGIPETQYF. DNA for the CDR3: TGTGCCAGCAGTAACGGGATTCCAGAGACCCAGTACTTC.

The chain links TRBV6-1 to TRBJ2-7, with TRBD1 as a possible D gene (6 bases). Germline loops: CDR1 MNHNS, CDR2 SASEGT. The CDR3 is 15 residues long. V was pared by 0 bases and J by 2 bases, with 11 bases between. CDR3 DNA: TGTGCCAGCAGTGAAGCGTCAGGGGAAACCTACGAGCAGTACTTC. Protein sequence: CASSEASGETYEQYF.

The CDR3 sequence: CASADKRLTGELFF. As DNA, the CDR3 is TGTGCCAGCGCGGACAAACGACTTACCGGGGAGCTGTTTTTT. This chain joins TRBV6-5 and TRBJ2-2; TRBD1 is a possible D gene (5 bases). Deletions cut 8 bases from V and 5 bases from J, with 15 bases between. This CDR3 has 14 amino acids. From germline, CDR1 is MNHEY and CDR2 SVGAGI.

This clone was counted once. The chain couples TRBV28 to TRBJ2-3; 12 bases match TRBD2. The CDR3 length is 15 residues. Trimming cost V 10 bases and J 1 base; bases outside gene matches: 6. Per the germline V gene, CDR1 is MDHEN and CDR2 is SYDVKM. The CDR3 reads CATHRLAGGTDTQYF. The CDR3 DNA reads TGTGCCACCCATCGACTAGCGGGGGGCACAGATACGCAGTATTTT.

J is TRBJ2-3 and V is TRBV5-1, with D maybe TRBD1 (5 bases). CDR3 length equals 15 residues. From germline, CDR1 is SGHRS and CDR2 YFSETQ. Between the trimmed V and J ends, which lost 2 bases and 0 bases, there was a span of 10 bases. The CDR3 DNA is TGCGCCAGCAGCTTCCCAGGGATTAGCACAGATACGCAGTATTTT. Its translation is CASSFPGISTDTQYF.

Remarks on this clone: The conserved final phenylalanine or tryptophan is absent from the CDR3, which likely points to a read error. It is unclear where the CDR3 begins or ends on the DNA, so no DNA is shown, and the CDR3 is as TCRdb lists it. The rearrangement links TRBV4-1 to TRBJ1-2; the D call TRBD1 from the table was never checked on the DNA. The germline V gene has CDR1 MGHRA and CDR2 YSYEKL. The CDR3 numbers 14 amino acids, ends counted. The CDR3 spells CASSPEGQGAMLRC.

The chain joins TRBV4-2 to TRBJ1-1; D may be TRBD1 (6 bases). CDR3 length equals 14 residues. CDR1 and CDR2 from the germline V gene are LGHNA and YNFKEQ. Between the trimmed V and J ends, which lost 2 bases and 5 bases, there was a span of 12 bases. The CDR3 nucleotides read TGTGCCAGCAGCCAACCACAGGGAGGGACTGAAGCTTTCTTT. It translates to CASSQPQGGTEAFF.

This sequence joins TRBV9 and TRBJ2-2, with D possibly matching TRBD2 (6 bases). Trimming pared 7 bases from V and 2 bases from J, leaving 12 bases between. Per the germline V gene, CDR1 is SGDLS and CDR2 is YYNGEE. The CDR3 is 14 residues long. The DNA of the CDR3 is TGTGCCAGCGGCGATAGCGGTAACACCGGGGAGCTGTTTTTT. Translated, it gives CASGDSGNTGELFF.

This rearrangement joins TRBV12-1 to TRBJ1-1; the table's D gene call, TRBD1, was not cross checked with the DNA. TRBV12-1 is annotated as a pseudogene. This CDR3 comprises 17 residues. CDR3 DNA sequence: TGTGCCAGCAGCCAGGGACAGCCCCCCGACTTTGGGATTGAAGCTTTCTTT. Its protein is CASSQGQPPDFGIEAFF.

The count of this clone is one. The chain combines TRBV6-1 with TRBJ2-7, with 9 nucleotides matching TRBD2. Losses at the gene ends were 4 bases for V and 7 bases for J; bases not matched to a gene: 5. This CDR3 has 13 residues. Germline values: CDR1 MNHNS, CDR2 SASEGT. This chain's CDR3 is CASSGRLADEQYF. CDR3 nucleotide sequence: TGTGCCAGCAGTGGGCGACTAGCGGATGAGCAGTACTTC.

This chain links TRBV4-1 with TRBJ1-1; 10 bases fit TRBD1. Germline V lookup: CDR1 MGHRA, CDR2 YSYEKL. The CDR3 has 16 amino acids. Trimming at V came to 3 bases and at J to 3 bases, leaving 7 bases not matched to a gene. CDR3 loop: CASSQSPGTGDTEAFF. CDR3 nucleotide sequence: TGCGCCAGCAGCCAGTCACCCGGGACAGGGGACACTGAAGCTTTCTTT.